The 20 T cell receptor beta chains below come from one sample, sequenced in a study of beta chain features in type 1 diabetes. The isolated RNA, all of it, was reverse transcribed, so expressed TCRB transcripts were what got sequenced. Using immunoSEQ multiplex PCR, the repertoire was profiled, and TCRdb retains in-frame clones only, with some absent. The sample lists about 160,000 clones; approximately 8.1% were seen once. Input material: central memory CD4+ T cells from blood. These receptors were taken from a young man in good health.

This clone was recorded many times. V is TRBV14 and J is TRBJ2-5; D is possibly TRBD2 (5 bases). This CDR3 region has 14 residues. CDR1 and CDR2 (germline): SGHDN, FVKESK. V lost 5 bases and J lost 3, with 13 bases in between. The CDR3 DNA follows: TGTGCCAGCAGCTTCGGCGGGTTGGAAGAGACCCAGTACTTC. Encoded protein: CASSFGGLEETQYF.

This clone was found once. The V and J genes are TRBV5-1 and TRBJ1-1; 8 bases align to TRBD1. J was trimmed by 7 bases and V by 5 bases; bases with no gene match: 10. Germline CDR1 SGHRS, CDR2 YFSETQ. This CDR3 contains 14 residues. CDR3 in DNA: TGCGCCAGCAGTTGGGCAGGGGGCGGTGATGAAGCTTTCTTT. Translated: CASSWAGGGDEAFF.

The V and J genes are TRBV20-1 and TRBJ2-1; 7 bases align to TRBD1. Germline CDR1 reads DFQATT; CDR2 reads SNEGSKA (reference sequence). The CDR3 is made up of 11 amino acids. Germline trimming cut 8 bases from V and 7 bases from J; bases unmatched to any gene: 5. This CDR3 is CSCTGENEQFF. The CDR3 bases are TGCAGTTGCACAGGGGAGAATGAGCAGTTCTTC.

This clone turned up a few times. This chain uses TRBV4-3 with TRBJ2-5; 7 nucleotides agree with TRBD1. V shed 1 base and J 3 bases; nucleotides not matched to a gene: 14. CDR1 and CDR2 (germline): LGHNA, YSLEER. There are 18 residues in the CDR3. The CDR3 region is CASSQVLRGPTGKETQYF. CDR3 DNA sequence: TGCGCCAGCAGCCAAGTCTTAAGGGGGCCAACGGGTAAAGAGACCCAGTACTTC.

Many counts were recorded for this clone. The chain has TRBV4-2 and TRBJ1-5; a weak D match, TRBD1 (6 bases). Trimming cost V 1 base and J 4 bases, with 14 bases left between them. Germline V gives CDR1 LGHNA, CDR2 YNFKEQ. The CDR3 extends over 16 amino acids. The CDR3 DNA sequence: TGTGCCAGCAGCCAAGGCGGCCAGGGGCAGAATCAGCCCCAGCATTTT. This sequence encodes CASSQGGQGQNQPQHF.

This clone was found a few times. The chain carries TRBV6-9 and TRBJ2-7, with 8 bases fitting TRBD1. The CDR3 runs 15 residues. The germline CDR1 and CDR2 sequences are MNHGY and SVAAGI. Trimming cost V 2 bases and J 3 bases; bases outside gene matches: 6. CDR3 DNA sequence: TGTGCCAGCAGTTATCGGGGACAGGCATACTACGAGCAGTACTTC. It yields the protein CASSYRGQAYYEQYF.

The chain uses TRBV28 and TRBJ2-3; 11 bases match TRBD2. The CDR3 extends over 19 amino acids. Germline trimming cut 8 bases from V and 1 base from J; bases unmatched to any gene: 17. CDR1 and CDR2 (germline): MDHEN, SYDVKM. The CDR3 nucleotides are TGTGCCAGCGGGGGGTCTTTGACTAGCGGGATCCGGGGCACAGATACGCAGTATTTT. Protein product: CASGGSLTSGIRGTDTQYF. Drawing the rest from reference TRBV28 and TRBJ2-3, the complete variable domain is DVKVTQSSRYLVKRTGEKVFLECVQDMDHENMFWYRQDPGLGLRLIYFSYDVKMKEKGDIPEGYSVSREKKERFSLILESASTNQTSMYLCASGGSLTSGIRGTDTQYFGPGTRLTVL.

This clone appeared a few times. The CDR3 sequence is CASSDRGPYEQYF. The CDR3 coding sequence is TGTGCCAGCAGTGACAGGGGCCCCTACGAGCAGTACTTC. The V call is TRBV19, the J call TRBJ2-7; 8 bases line up with TRBD1. Trimming took 9 bases from V and 2 from J; bases not matched to a gene: 6. In germline, CDR1 is LNHDA, CDR2 SQIVND (reference sequence). The CDR3 extends over 13 amino acids.

This clone came up a few times. J is TRBJ1-5 and V is TRBV9; D is ambiguous. The CDR3 has 14 amino acids. CDR1 and CDR2 from the germline V gene are SGDLS and YYNGEE. V was trimmed by 0 bases and J by 1 base, leaving 5 bases between them. CDR3 loop: CASSVGASNQPQHF. The CDR3 nucleotides read TGTGCCAGCAGCGTAGGGGCGAGCAATCAGCCCCAGCATTTT.

The chain joins TRBV15 to TRBJ1-2; 11 nucleotides match TRBD1. Germline-derived CDR1 and CDR2 are LNHNV and YYDKDF (reference sequence). Trimming took 4 bases from V and 6 from J; bases not matched to a gene: 4. The CDR3 is made up of 14 amino acids. CDR3 coding DNA: TGTGCCACCAGCAAAATGGGACAGGGGGATGGCTACACCTTC. Translation: CATSKMGQGDGYTF.

In its sample, this clone was seen a few times. The rearrangement uses TRBV5-4 and TRBJ1-4; possible D gene TRBD1, 5 bases. V lost 6 bases to trimming and J lost 4 bases, with 10 bases between them. The CDR3 covers 13 residues. Germline CDR1 and CDR2: SGHNT and YYREEE (reference sequence). The CDR3 loop reads CASTIQGNEKLFF. CDR3 DNA: TGTGCCAGCACAATTCAGGGTAATGAAAAACTGTTTTTT.

This chain links TRBV20-1 with TRBJ1-3; no clear D gene. The ends were cut back, 7 bases at V and 3 bases at J, with 7 bases in the middle. CDR3 length: 11 residues. The V gene's germline CDR1 is DFQATT and CDR2 SNEGSKA (reference sequence). CDR3: CSGLNGNTIYF. CDR3 sequence (DNA): TGCAGTGGGCTTAATGGAAACACCATATATTTT.

V gene TRBV27 combines with J gene TRBJ1-2; 11 bases line up with TRBD1. There are 15 residues in the CDR3. Germline V CDR1 and CDR2: MNHEY, SMNVEV (reference sequence). The trim removed 5 bases at V and 3 bases at J, leaving 5 bases unmatched. The CDR3 is CASSIGTGGDYGYTF. CDR3 coding DNA: TGTGCCAGCAGTATCGGGACAGGGGGAGACTATGGCTACACCTTC.

This clone was counted only a few times. V gene TRBV27 combines with J gene TRBJ1-6; 9 nucleotides match TRBD1. V trimming: 6 bases; J trimming: 6 bases; junction bases outside the gene matches: 6. Germline V gene data show CDR1 as MNHEY and CDR2 as SMNVEV (reference sequence). The CDR3 sequence is 15 residues long. The CDR3 is CASSFGTGSNSPLHF. CDR3 nucleotide sequence: TGTGCCAGCAGCTTCGGGACAGGGAGTAATTCACCCCTCCACTTT.

The sample holds a few counts of this clone. The chain combines TRBV7-9 with TRBJ2-7, with D possibly TRBD2 on 7 matching bases. Germline V gives CDR1 SEHNR, CDR2 FQNEAQ (reference sequence). The CDR3 length is 17 residues. V lost 3 bases and J lost 2, with 20 bases in between. CDR3 coding DNA: TGTGCCAGCAGCTTGGGACTACAGGGAGTTGGGGCCTACGAGCAGTACTTC. Translated: CASSLGLQGVGAYEQYF.

V gene TRBV7-9 combines with J gene TRBJ2-5, with 8 positions matching TRBD1. The CDR3 is 16 amino acids. V was clipped by 3 bases and J by 5 bases; unmatched bases: 11. Looked up from germline, CDR1 is SEHNR and CDR2 is FQNEAQ (reference sequence). The CDR3, as DNA: TGTGCCAGCAGCTTTGGAGCGGCAGGGGGCATGGAGACCCAGTACTTC. Translation: CASSFGAAGGMETQYF.

This clone occurred many times. This chain connects TRBV5-1 to TRBJ2-5; D is unresolved. Trimming cost V 4 bases and J 2 bases, with 9 bases left between them. This CDR3 is built from 13 residues. Germline loops: CDR1 SGHRS, CDR2 YFSETQ. CDR3 nucleotides: TGCGCCAGCAGCCTCGACACGCAAGAGACCCAGTACTTC. Translation gives CASSLDTQETQYF.

This clone was counted only a few times. V and J are TRBV28 and TRBJ2-5; D might be TRBD1 (5 bases). The CDR3 spans 16 residues. The germline gives CDR1 MDHEN, CDR2 SYDVKM. Trimming removed 2 bases at V and 2 bases at J, with 15 bases between. The CDR3 DNA reads TGTGCCAGCAGTTTAGGATCGGCGACAGCTCAAGAGACCCAGTACTTC. It yields the protein CASSLGSATAQETQYF.

This clone has a handful of counts. The J gene is TRBJ2-5, the V gene TRBV28; D gene unclear. Deletions cut 8 bases from V and 1 base from J, with 14 bases between. The CDR3 sequence is 14 residues long. Germline V gene data show CDR1 as MDHEN and CDR2 as SYDVKM. In nucleotides, the CDR3 is TGTGCCAGCCTTGGGCCCCTGGGCCAAGAGACCCAGTACTTC. Protein product: CASLGPLGQETQYF.

The rearrangement joins TRBV7-8 to TRBJ1-1; D gene unclear. V lost 3 bases and J lost 10, with 12 bases in between. This CDR3 is built from 12 residues. Germline values: CDR1 SGHVS, CDR2 FQNEAQ. CDR3 in amino acids: CASSFQASGAFF. The DNA for the CDR3 is TGTGCCAGCAGCTTCCAGGCCAGTGGAGCTTTCTTT. Looking up the rest from reference TRBV7-8 and TRBJ1-1 gives the full variable domain: GAGVSQSPRYKVAKRGQDVALRCDPISGHVSLFWYQQALGQGPEFLTYFQNEAQLDKSGLPSDRFFAERPEGSVSTLKIQRTQQEDSAVYLCASSFQASGAFFGQGTRLTVV.